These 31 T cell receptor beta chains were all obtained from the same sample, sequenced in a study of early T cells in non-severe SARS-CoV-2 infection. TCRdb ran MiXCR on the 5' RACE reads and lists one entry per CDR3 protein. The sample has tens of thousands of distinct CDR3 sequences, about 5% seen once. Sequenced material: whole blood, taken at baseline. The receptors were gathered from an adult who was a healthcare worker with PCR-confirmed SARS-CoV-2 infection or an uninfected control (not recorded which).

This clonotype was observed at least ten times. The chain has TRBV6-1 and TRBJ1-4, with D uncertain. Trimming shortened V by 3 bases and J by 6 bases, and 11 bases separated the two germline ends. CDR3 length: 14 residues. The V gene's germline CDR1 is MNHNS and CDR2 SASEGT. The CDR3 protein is CASSDLGSDEKLFF. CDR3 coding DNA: TGTGCCAGCAGTGACTTGGGGTCGGATGAAAAACTGTTTTTT.

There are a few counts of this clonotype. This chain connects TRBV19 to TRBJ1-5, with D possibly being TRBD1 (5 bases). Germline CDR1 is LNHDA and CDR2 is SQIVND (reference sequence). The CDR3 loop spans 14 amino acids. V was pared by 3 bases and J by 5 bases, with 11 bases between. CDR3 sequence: CASSIWGVYQPQHF. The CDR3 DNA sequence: TGTGCCAGTAGTATTTGGGGCGTATATCAGCCCCAGCATTTT. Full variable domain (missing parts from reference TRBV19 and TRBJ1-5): DGGITQSPKYLFRKEGQNVTLSCEQNLNHDAMYWYRQDPGQGLRLIYYSQIVNDFQKGDIAEGYSVSREKKESFPLTVTSAQKNPTAFYLCASSIWGVYQPQHFGDGTRLSIL.

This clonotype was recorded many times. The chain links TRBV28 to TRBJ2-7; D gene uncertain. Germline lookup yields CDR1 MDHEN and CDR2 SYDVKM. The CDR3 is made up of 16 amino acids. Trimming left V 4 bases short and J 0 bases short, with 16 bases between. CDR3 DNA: TGTGCCAGCAGTTCCCCTTCCGGGCCGATCTCCTACGAGCAGTACTTC. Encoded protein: CASSSPSGPISYEQYF.

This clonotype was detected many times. CDR3 region: CATNGGDEQFF. The CDR3 nucleotides read TGTGCCACCAACGGGGGGGATGAGCAGTTCTTC. The chain combines TRBV12-3 or TRBV12-4 with TRBJ2-1; 8 bases fit TRBD2. This CDR3 contains 11 residues. Unmatched junction bases numbered 4, after V lost 10 bases and J lost 8 bases.

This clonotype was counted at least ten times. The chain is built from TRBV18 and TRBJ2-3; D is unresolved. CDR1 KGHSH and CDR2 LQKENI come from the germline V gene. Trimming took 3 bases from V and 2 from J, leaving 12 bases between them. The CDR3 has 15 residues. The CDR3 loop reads CASSPTSQITDTQYF. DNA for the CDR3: TGTGCCAGCTCACCTACCTCACAGATCACAGATACGCAGTATTTT.

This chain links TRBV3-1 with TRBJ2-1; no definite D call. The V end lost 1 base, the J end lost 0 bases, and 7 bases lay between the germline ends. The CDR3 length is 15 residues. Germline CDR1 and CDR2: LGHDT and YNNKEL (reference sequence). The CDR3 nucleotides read TGTGCCAGCAGCCAAGTAGAGAGCTCCTACAATGAGCAGTTCTTC. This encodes CASSQVESSYNEQFF.

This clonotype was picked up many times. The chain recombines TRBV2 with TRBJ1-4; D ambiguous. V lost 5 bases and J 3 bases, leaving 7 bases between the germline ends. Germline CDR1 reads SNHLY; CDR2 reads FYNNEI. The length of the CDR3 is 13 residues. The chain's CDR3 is CASSSRPNEKLFF. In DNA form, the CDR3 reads TGTGCCAGCAGTAGCAGACCTAATGAAAAACTGTTTTTT.

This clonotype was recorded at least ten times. The CDR3 sequence: CASSWAGGKQFF. The CDR3 DNA follows: TGTGCCAGCAGTTGGGCGGGAGGGAAACAGTTCTTC. The rearrangement links TRBV6-2 or TRBV6-3 to TRBJ2-1; 9 bases are shared with TRBD2. In germline, CDR1 is MNHEY, CDR2 SVGEGT. Trimming at V came to 4 bases and at J to 13 bases, leaving 5 bases not matched to a gene. The CDR3 spans 12 residues.

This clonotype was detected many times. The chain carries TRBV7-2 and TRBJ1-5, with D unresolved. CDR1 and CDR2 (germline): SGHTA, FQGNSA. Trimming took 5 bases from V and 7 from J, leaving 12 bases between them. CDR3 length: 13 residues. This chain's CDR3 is CASSPAGNQPQHF. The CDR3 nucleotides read TGTGCCAGCAGCCCCGCGGGGAACCAGCCCCAGCATTTT. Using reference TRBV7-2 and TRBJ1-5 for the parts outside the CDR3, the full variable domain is GAGVSQSPSNKVTEKGKDVELRCDPISGHTALYWYRQSLGQGLEFLIYFQGNSAPDKSGLPSDRFSAERTGGSVSTLTIQRTQQEDSAVYLCASSPAGNQPQHFGDGTRLSIL.

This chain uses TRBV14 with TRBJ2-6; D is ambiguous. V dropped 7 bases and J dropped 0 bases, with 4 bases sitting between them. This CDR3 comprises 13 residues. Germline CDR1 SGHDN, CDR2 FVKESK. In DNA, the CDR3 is TGTGCCAGCAAAACCTCTGGGGCCAACGTCCTGACTTTC. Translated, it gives CASKTSGANVLTF.

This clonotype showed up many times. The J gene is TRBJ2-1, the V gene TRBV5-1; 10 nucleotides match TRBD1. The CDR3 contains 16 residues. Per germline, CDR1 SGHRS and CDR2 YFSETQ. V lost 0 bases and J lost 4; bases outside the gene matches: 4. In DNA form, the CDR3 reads TGCGCCAGCAGCTTGGCCGGGACAGGGGATTACAATGAGCAGTTCTTC. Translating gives CASSLAGTGDYNEQFF.

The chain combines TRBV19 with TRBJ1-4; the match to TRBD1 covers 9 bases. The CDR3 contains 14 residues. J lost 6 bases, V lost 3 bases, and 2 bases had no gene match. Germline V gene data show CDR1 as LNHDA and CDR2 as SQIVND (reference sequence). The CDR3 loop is CASSIGTGYEKLFF. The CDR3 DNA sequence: TGTGCCAGTAGTATCGGGACAGGGTATGAAAAACTGTTTTTT.

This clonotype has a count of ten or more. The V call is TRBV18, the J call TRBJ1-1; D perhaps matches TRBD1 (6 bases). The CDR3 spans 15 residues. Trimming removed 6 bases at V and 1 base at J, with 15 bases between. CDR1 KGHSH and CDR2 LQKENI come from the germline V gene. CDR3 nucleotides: TGTGCCAGCTCTCGTGGGGGGCGAGGGAACACTGAAGCTTTCTTT. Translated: CASSRGGRGNTEAFF.

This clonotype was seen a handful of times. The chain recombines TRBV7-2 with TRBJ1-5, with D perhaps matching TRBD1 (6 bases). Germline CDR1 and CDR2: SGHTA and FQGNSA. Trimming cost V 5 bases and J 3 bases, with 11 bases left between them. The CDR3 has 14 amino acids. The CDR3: CASSDRQDNQPQHF. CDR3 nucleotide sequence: TGTGCCAGCAGCGACCGACAGGACAATCAGCCCCAGCATTTT.

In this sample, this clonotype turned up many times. The CDR3 region is CASSQGHSYEQYF. In DNA form, the CDR3 reads TGTGCCAGCAGCCAGGGACATTCCTACGAGCAGTACTTC. The chain is built from TRBV11-3 and TRBJ2-7; D possibly corresponds to TRBD1 (6 bases). V lost 5 bases, J lost 1 base, and 9 bases lay in between. CDR1 SGHNT and CDR2 YENEEA come from the germline V gene. The CDR3 totals 13 residues.

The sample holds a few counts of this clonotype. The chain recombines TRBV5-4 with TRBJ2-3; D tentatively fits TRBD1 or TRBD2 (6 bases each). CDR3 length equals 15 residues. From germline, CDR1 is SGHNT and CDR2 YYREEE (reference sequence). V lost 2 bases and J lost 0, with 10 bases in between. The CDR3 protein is CASSLGGRSTDTQYF. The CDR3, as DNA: TGTGCCAGCAGCTTAGGGGGGAGGAGCACAGATACGCAGTATTTT.

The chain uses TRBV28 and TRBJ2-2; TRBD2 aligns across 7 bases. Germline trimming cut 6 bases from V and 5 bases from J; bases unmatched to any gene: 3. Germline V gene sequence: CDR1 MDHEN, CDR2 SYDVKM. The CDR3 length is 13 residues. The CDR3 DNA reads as TGTGCCAGCAGGGATAGCGGGACCGGGGAGCTGTTTTTT. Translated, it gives CASRDSGTGELFF.

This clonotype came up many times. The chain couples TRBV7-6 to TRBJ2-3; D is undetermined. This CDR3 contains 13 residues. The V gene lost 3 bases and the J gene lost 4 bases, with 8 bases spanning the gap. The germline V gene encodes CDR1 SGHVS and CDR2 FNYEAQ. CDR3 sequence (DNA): TGTGCCAGCAGCTTCGGGTATGCAGATACGCAGTATTTT. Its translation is CASSFGYADTQYF.

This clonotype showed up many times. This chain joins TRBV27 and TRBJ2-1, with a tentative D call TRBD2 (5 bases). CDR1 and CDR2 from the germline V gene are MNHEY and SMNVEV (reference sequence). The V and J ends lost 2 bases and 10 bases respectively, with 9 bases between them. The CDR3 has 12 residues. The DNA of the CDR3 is TGTGCCAGCAGTTTAAACGGGAAGGAGCAGTTCTTC. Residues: CASSLNGKEQFF.

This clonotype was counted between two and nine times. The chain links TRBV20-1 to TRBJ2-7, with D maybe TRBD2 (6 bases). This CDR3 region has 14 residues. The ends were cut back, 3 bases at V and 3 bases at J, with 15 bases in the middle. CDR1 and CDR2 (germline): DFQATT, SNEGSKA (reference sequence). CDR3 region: CSASPGRHFYEQYF. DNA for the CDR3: TGCAGTGCTAGTCCCGGGAGACACTTCTACGAGCAGTACTTC.

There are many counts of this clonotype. CDR3 DNA sequence: TGTGCCAGTAGTATGAGGGCAGGTACAGATACGCAGTATTTT. It encodes CASSMRAGTDTQYF. This chain connects TRBV19 to TRBJ2-3; D is possibly TRBD2 (5 bases). In germline, CDR1 is LNHDA, CDR2 SQIVND (reference sequence). The V end was cut by 3 bases, the J end by 3 bases, with 10 bases between. This CDR3 has 14 amino acids.

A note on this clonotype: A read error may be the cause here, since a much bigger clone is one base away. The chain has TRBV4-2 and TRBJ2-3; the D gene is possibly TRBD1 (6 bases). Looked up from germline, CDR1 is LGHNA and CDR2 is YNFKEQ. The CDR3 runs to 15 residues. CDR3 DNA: TGTGCCAGCGGCCAAGGAGCAGGGGCCGCAGATACGCAGTATTTT. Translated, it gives CASGQGAGAADTQYF.

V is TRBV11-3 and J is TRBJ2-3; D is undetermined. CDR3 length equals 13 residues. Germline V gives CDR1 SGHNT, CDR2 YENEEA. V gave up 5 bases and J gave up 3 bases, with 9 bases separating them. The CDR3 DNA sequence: TGTGCCAGCAGCCATACCGTAACAGATACGCAGTATTTT. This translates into CASSHTVTDTQYF.

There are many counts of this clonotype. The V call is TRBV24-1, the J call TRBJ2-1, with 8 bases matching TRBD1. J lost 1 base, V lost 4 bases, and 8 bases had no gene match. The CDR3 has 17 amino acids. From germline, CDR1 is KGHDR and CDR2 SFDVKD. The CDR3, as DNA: TGTGCCACCAGTGACCTTACAGGGGGTTTGTCCTACAATGAGCAGTTCTTC. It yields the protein CATSDLTGGLSYNEQFF.

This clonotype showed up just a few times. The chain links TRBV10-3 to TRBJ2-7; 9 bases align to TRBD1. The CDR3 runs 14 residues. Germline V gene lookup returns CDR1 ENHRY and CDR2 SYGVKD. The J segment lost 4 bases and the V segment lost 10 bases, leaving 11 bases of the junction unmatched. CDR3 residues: CATWTGTGKYEQYF. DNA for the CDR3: TGTGCCACCTGGACCGGGACAGGGAAGTACGAGCAGTACTTC.

The CDR3 spells CASSQGAATNEKLFF. Here the CDR3 DNA reads TGTGCCAGCTCACAGGGGGCTGCAACTAATGAAAAACTGTTTTTT. This chain links TRBV18 with TRBJ1-4; 7 bases line up with TRBD1. The V gene's germline CDR1 is KGHSH and CDR2 LQKENI. CDR3 length: 15 amino acids. V gave up 4 bases and J gave up 0 bases; unmatched junction bases: 2.

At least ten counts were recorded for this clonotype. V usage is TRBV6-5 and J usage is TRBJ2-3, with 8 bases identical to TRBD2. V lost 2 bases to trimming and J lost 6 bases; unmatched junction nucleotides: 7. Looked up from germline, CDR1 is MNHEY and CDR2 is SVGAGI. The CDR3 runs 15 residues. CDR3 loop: CASSYSGSPLDTQYF. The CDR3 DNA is TGTGCCAGCAGTTACAGCGGGAGCCCCCTTGATACGCAGTATTTT.

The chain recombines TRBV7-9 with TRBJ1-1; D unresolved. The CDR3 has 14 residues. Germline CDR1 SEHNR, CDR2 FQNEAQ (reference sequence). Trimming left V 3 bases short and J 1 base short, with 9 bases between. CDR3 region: CASSLGNQNTEAFF. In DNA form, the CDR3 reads TGTGCCAGCAGCTTGGGCAACCAGAACACTGAAGCTTTCTTT. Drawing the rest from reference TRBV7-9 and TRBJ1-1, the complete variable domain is DTGVSQNPRHKITKRGQNVTFRCDPISEHNRLYWYRQTLGQGPEFLTYFQNEAQLEKSRLLSDRFSAERPKGSFSTLEIQRTEQGDSAMYLCASSLGNQNTEAFFGQGTRLTVV.

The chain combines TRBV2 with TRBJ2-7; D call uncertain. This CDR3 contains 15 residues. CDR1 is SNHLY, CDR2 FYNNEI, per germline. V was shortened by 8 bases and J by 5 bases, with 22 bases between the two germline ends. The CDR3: CASSKELGPSDEQYF. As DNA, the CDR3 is TGTGCCAGCTCAAAGGAGCTCGGCCCTTCCGACGAGCAGTACTTC.

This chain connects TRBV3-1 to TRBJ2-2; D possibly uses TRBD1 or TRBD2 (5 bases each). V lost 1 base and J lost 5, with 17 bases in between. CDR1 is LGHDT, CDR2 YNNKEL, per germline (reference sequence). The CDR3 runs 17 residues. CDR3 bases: TGTGCCAGCAGCCAAGCTTCCCCGAGGTGGGGGACCGGGGAGCTGTTTTTT. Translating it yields CASSQASPRWGTGELFF.

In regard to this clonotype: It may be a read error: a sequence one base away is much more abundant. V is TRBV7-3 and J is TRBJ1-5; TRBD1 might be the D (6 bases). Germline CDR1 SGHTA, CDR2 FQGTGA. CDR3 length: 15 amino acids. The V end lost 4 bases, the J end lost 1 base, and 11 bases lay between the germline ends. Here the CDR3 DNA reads TGTGCCAGCAGCTCGGGGGCAGTGAGCAATCAGCCCCAGCATTTT. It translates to CASSSGAVSNQPQHF.